This is a list of T cell receptor beta chains from one sample in a study of cytomegalovirus exposure and HLA in healthy donors. Here immunoSEQ multiplex PCR was the method, and the copy in TCRdb shows in-frame clones only, minus some. Here the sample spans 100,000 to 150,000 clones, 75% to 90% being singletons. Sequencing input: PBMCs. The receptor set was obtained from a woman aged 40 to 50 in good health and CMV-seropositive. Both conserved end residues are part of each CDR3. Each record gives: V gene, J gene, D gene, clone size, CDR3 protein, CDR3 DNA. The D gene is left open where the match is weak. Only some rows state a clone size, as once, few, many or a class for expanded clones.

TRBV19	TRBJ2-4	TRBD1	few	CASSPWDRVNIQYF	TGTGCCAGTAGTCCCTGGGACAGGGTAAACATTCAGTACTTC
TRBV30	TRBJ1-5	TRBD1	.	CAWSQGALDQPQHF	TGTGCCTGGAGCCAGGGGGCTTTGGATCAGCCCCAGCATTTT
TRBV30	TRBJ2-2	.	.	CAWSVSGFTGELFF	TGTGCCTGGAGTGTATCGGGGTTCACCGGGGAGCTGTTTTTT
TRBV9	TRBJ2-7	.	once	CASSVRTSTHEQYF	TGTGCCAGCAGCGTACGGACTTCTACCCACGAGCAGTACTTC
TRBV5-6	TRBJ1-1	TRBD1	.	CASSWDRGATEAFF	TGTGCCAGCAGCTGGGACAGGGGGGCCACTGAAGCTTTCTTT
TRBV7-6	TRBJ2-3	.	.	CASSLGGGRTDTQYF	TGTGCCAGCAGCTTAGGAGGGGGACGCACAGATACGCAGTATTTT
TRBV5-4	TRBJ2-5	.	.	CASSLKGGETQYF	TGTGCCAGCAGCTTGAAAGGGGGAGAGACCCAGTACTTC
TRBV5-1	TRBJ2-2	.	.	CASSLAPDGELFF	TGCGCCAGCAGCTTGGCCCCAGACGGGGAGCTGTTTTTT
TRBV29-1	TRBJ1-2	.	.	CSVEDPGRAYGYTF	TGCAGCGTTGAAGATCCGGGCAGGGCCTATGGCTACACCTTC
TRBV5-5	TRBJ2-2	.	.	CASSLDRRRELFF	TGTGCCAGCAGCTTGGACAGGAGAAGGGAGCTGTTTTTT
TRBV29-1	TRBJ2-7	TRBD1	.	CSVEDSTGARYEQYF	TGCAGCGTTGAAGATAGTACAGGGGCCCGATACGAGCAGTACTTC
TRBV19	TRBJ1-5	.	few	CASRTGNQPQHF	TGTGCCAGTAGAACGGGCAATCAGCCCCAGCATTTT
TRBV30	TRBJ2-1	.	.	CAAGVNEQFF	TGTGCGGCAGGGGTCAATGAGCAGTTCTTC
TRBV7-2	TRBJ2-7	.	.	CASSLVGAPQEQYF	TGTGCCAGCAGCTTGGTAGGGGCCCCCCAGGAGCAGTACTTC
TRBV16	TRBJ1-1	.	.	CASSPSSRAFF	TGTGCCAGCAGCCCCAGCTCCAGGGCTTTCTTT
TRBV6-6	TRBJ2-5	.	.	CASRADSSSQETQYF	TGTGCCAGCAGAGCGGACAGTAGCAGCCAAGAGACCCAGTACTTC
TRBV27	TRBJ2-7	.	.	CASSSRTASYEQYF	TGTGCCAGCAGTTCTCGGACAGCTTCCTACGAGCAGTACTTC
TRBV28	TRBJ2-1	TRBD1	.	CASSRGQNNEQFF	TGTGCCAGCAGCAGGGGACAGAACAATGAGCAGTTCTTC
TRBV21-1	TRBJ1-1	.	.	CASGGTEAFF	TGTGCCAGCGGGGGGACTGAAGCTTTCTTT
TRBV5-6	TRBJ2-7	.	.	CASSLAVGAKRYEQYF	TGTGCCAGCAGCTTGGCGGTGGGGGCGAAAAGGTACGAGCAGTACTTC
TRBV9	TRBJ2-5	.	.	CASSATGEETQYF	TGTGCCAGCAGCGCGACAGGAGAAGAGACCCAGTACTTC
TRBV5-1	TRBJ2-3	TRBD2	.	CATRTSGETDTQYF	TGCGCCACCAGGACTAGCGGGGAAACAGATACGCAGTATTTT
TRBV27	TRBJ1-4	TRBD1	.	CATTSSGTDATNEKLFF	TGTGCCACCACCTCTTCCGGGACAGACGCAACTAATGAAAAACTGTTTTTT
TRBV4-1	TRBJ1-2	.	.	CASSPSWTERYGYTF	TGCGCCAGCAGCCCGTCCTGGACAGAGCGCTATGGCTACACCTTC
TRBV11-3	TRBJ1-1	.	.	CASSFTGNTEAFF	TGTGCCAGCAGCTTCACGGGAAACACTGAAGCTTTCTTT
TRBV7-9	TRBJ2-5	TRBD1	.	CSSSLVGTGKGETQYF	TGTTCCAGCAGCTTAGTCGGGACAGGGAAAGGAGAGACCCAGTACTTC
TRBV6-1	TRBJ2-3	TRBD1	.	CASSEGQGKDTQYF	TGTGCCAGCAGTGAGGGACAGGGGAAGGATACGCAGTATTTT
TRBV7-9	TRBJ2-1	TRBD2	.	CASSLSSGDLFEQFF	TGTGCCAGCAGCTTAAGTAGCGGGGACCTTTTTGAGCAGTTCTTC
TRBV7-2	TRBJ1-2	.	.	CASVKQGGYTF	TGTGCCAGCGTCAAACAGGGTGGCTACACCTTC
TRBV2	TRBJ1-2	.	.	CASSDLSGYTF	TGTGCCAGCAGTGATCTAAGCGGCTACACCTTC
TRBV9	TRBJ2-4	.	.	CASSPSEPKNIQYF	TGTGCCAGCAGCCCCTCAGAACCCAAAAACATTCAGTACTTC
TRBV27	TRBJ2-7	TRBD2	.	CASRTLGSSGGAYEQYF	TGTGCCAGCAGGACCCTTGGTTCTAGCGGGGGGGCCTACGAGCAGTACTTC
TRBV14	TRBJ2-3	.	.	CASSVGGLPVADTQYF	TGTGCCAGCAGCGTTGGAGGGCTACCCGTAGCAGATACGCAGTATTTT
TRBV5-1	TRBJ2-3	.	.	CASSLAGPADTQYF	TGCGCCAGCAGCTTGGCAGGGCCGGCAGATACGCAGTATTTT
TRBV9	TRBJ2-7	.	.	CASSVAGGVAYEQYF	TGTGCCAGCAGCGTAGCAGGAGGGGTGGCCTACGAGCAGTACTTC
TRBV4-1	TRBJ2-1	TRBD2	.	CASSYQLAGEGDEQFF	TGCGCCAGCAGCTACCAACTAGCGGGAGAGGGCGATGAGCAGTTCTTC
TRBV19	TRBJ2-5	.	.	CASSWGDTQETQYF	TGTGCCAGTAGCTGGGGGGATACACAAGAGACCCAGTACTTC
TRBV9	TRBJ1-2	.	.	CASSVAAGEGIGYTF	TGTGCCAGCAGCGTAGCGGCAGGCGAGGGTATTGGCTACACCTTC
TRBV27	TRBJ2-7	.	.	CASSLGRESYEQYF	TGTGCCAGCAGTTTAGGGCGGGAATCCTACGAGCAGTACTTC
TRBV14	TRBJ2-2	TRBD1	.	CASSPGQGVTGELFF	TGTGCCAGCAGCCCCGGACAGGGGGTTACCGGGGAGCTGTTTTTT
TRBV11-1	TRBJ2-3	TRBD2	once	CASSPGLGGTDTQYF	TGTGCCAGCAGCCCGGGACTAGGTGGCACAGATACGCAGTATTTT
TRBV7-9	TRBJ1-5	TRBD1	once	CASSTGTGWSNQPQHF	TGTGCCAGCAGCACCGGGACAGGGTGGAGCAATCAGCCCCAGCATTTT
TRBV25-1	TRBJ2-5	TRBD2	.	CASRPGGFQETQYF	TGTGCCAGCAGACCGGGAGGATTTCAAGAGACCCAGTACTTC
TRBV28	TRBJ2-2	TRBD2	.	CASSLESRSQGTSGSNGGELFF	TGTGCCAGCAGTTTAGAGTCCCGTTCGCAAGGGACTAGCGGGAGTAATGGCGGGGAGCTGTTTTTT
TRBV9	TRBJ2-2	TRBD1	once	CASSTGGTGGTGELFF	TGTGCCAGCAGCACAGGGGGGACAGGGGGCACCGGGGAGCTGTTTTTT
TRBV9	TRBJ2-7	.	few	CASSVGPGENYEQYF	TGTGCCAGCAGCGTAGGGCCAGGGGAAAACTACGAGCAGTACTTC
TRBV7-6	TRBJ1-1	TRBD1	.	CASSSGTVMNTEAFF	TGTGCCAGCAGCTCCGGGACAGTAATGAACACTGAAGCTTTCTTT
TRBV9	TRBJ2-6	TRBD2	.	CASSVLGLAGSGANVLTF	TGTGCCAGCAGCGTACTGGGACTAGCGGGATCTGGGGCCAACGTCCTGACTTTC
TRBV14	TRBJ2-1	TRBD2	.	CASSQAGLAYEQFF	TGTGCCAGCAGCCAAGCGGGACTAGCTTACGAGCAGTTCTTC
TRBV6-6	TRBJ2-3	TRBD2	.	CASSYSSSGGTDTQYF	TGTGCCAGCAGTTACTCGAGTTCGGGGGGGACAGATACGCAGTATTTT
TRBV6-6	TRBJ2-7	TRBD2	.	CASSPQAGGGKIQYF	TGTGCCAGCAGCCCCCAGGCGGGAGGAGGAAAGATCCAGTACTTC
TRBV10-3	TRBJ2-3	TRBD2	.	CAISESSGRFTDTQYF	TGTGCCATCAGTGAGTCCAGCGGGAGGTTCACAGATACGCAGTATTTT
TRBV7-9	TRBJ1-5	.	.	CASSLSNQPQHF	TGTGCCAGCTCCCTGAGCAATCAGCCCCAGCATTTT
TRBV6-5	TRBJ2-7	.	.	CASRFGQTGTYEQYF	TGTGCCAGCAGATTCGGACAGACCGGGACCTACGAGCAGTACTTC
TRBV5-1	TRBJ1-2	.	once	CASSLATGHHGYTF	TGCGCCAGCAGCTTGGCCACAGGGCATCATGGCTACACCTTC
TRBV6-5	TRBJ1-2	.	.	CASRVAGRGYTF	TGTGCCAGCAGGGTGGCAGGGCGTGGCTACACCTTC
TRBV2	TRBJ1-1	.	.	CASSGQALGTEAFF	TGTGCCAGCAGCGGTCAAGCACTCGGGACTGAAGCTTTCTTT
TRBV7-3	TRBJ2-5	.	.	CASSADIQETQYF	TGTGCCAGCAGCGCTGACATACAAGAGACCCAGTACTTC
TRBV5-1	TRBJ2-6	TRBD1	.	CASRLGQGAEGANVLTF	TGCGCCAGCAGACTCGGACAGGGGGCGGAAGGGGCCAACGTCCTGACTTTC